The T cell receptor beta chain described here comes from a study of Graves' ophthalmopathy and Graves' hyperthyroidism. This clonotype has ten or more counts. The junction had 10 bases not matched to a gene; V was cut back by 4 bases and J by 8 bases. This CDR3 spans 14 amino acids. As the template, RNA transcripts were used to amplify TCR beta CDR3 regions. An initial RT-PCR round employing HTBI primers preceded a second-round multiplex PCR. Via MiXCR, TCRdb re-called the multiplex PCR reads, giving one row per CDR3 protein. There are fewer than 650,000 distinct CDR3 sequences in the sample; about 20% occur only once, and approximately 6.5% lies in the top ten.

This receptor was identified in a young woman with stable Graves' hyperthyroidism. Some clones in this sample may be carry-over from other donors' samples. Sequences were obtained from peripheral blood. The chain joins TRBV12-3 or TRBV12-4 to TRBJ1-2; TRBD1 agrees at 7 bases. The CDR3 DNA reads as TGTGCCAGCAGTTCCCCCGGACAGGTCGGGGGCTACACCTTC. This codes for CASSSPGQVGGYTF.